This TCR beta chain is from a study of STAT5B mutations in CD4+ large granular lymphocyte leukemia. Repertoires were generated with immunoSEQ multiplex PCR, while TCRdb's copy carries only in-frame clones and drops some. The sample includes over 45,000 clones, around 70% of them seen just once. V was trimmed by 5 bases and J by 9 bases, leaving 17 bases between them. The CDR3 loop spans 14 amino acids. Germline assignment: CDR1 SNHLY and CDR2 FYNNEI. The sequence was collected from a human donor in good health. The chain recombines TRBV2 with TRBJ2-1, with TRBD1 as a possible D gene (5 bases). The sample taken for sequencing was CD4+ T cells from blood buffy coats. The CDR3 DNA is TGTGCCAGCAGTACCCATAGCCAGGGCAGTGAGCAGTTCTTC. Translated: CASSTHSQGSEQFF.